This T cell receptor (beta chain) is drawn from a study of cytomegalovirus exposure and HLA in healthy donors. Regarding the study as a whole: CMV serostatus was the only immune exposure information that was available.

This clone was counted once. Its antigen is not identified. The PCR contained 60 Vbeta and 13 Jbeta primers. Method: immunoSEQ multiplex PCR; TCRdb's copy keeps in-frame clones and lacks some. The sample carries 110,000 to 150,000 clones, approximately 78% recorded once. The sequenced sample consisted of PBMCs. The receptor's source is a woman between 35 and 50 years old in good health and CMV-seropositive.

In DNA, the CDR3 is TGTGCCAGTAGACCAACCGGGACAGAGAGTCAAGAGACCCAGTACTTC. Its translation: CASRPTGTESQETQYF. The rearrangement uses TRBV19 and TRBJ2-5; TRBD1 matches 7 bases. Germline lookup yields CDR1 LNHDA and CDR2 SQIVND (reference sequence). V lost 6 bases to trimming and J lost 2 bases; unmatched junction nucleotides: 12. The CDR3 covers 16 residues.